The rows below give T cell receptor beta chains drawn from one sample of a study of graft-versus-host responses after intestinal transplantation. Clones were read by immunoSEQ multiplex PCR, and TCRdb kept only the in-frame ones, dropping some. The profile covers over 100,000 clones, with over 80% appearing a single time and around 0.12% taken by the ten largest. What these receptors recognize is not known. The sample here was unstimulated CD4+ T cells sorted from spleen or lymph node cells, taken before intestinal transplant. The receptors were sampled from a human donor who received an intestinal transplant. Each CDR3 is given with its conserved first and last residue. The order of the fields is J gene, clone size, D gene, V gene, CDR3 protein, CDR3 DNA. D genes are given only for firm matches. Clone size is shown for a subset of rows, as once, few, many or a class of expanded clone.

>TRBJ2-7|.|TRBD2|TRBV4-2
CASSSVPGLAGEGYEQYF
TGTGCCAGCAGCAGCGTCCCGGGACTAGCGGGAGAGGGCTACGAGCAGTACTTC
>TRBJ1-3|.|.|TRBV11-3
CASSSRHSGNTIYF
TGTGCCAGCAGCTCACGACACTCCGGGAACACCATATATTTT
>TRBJ2-3|.|.|TRBV7-9
CASSPLRDTQYF
TGTGCCAGCAGCCCCCTCCGAGATACGCAGTATTTT
>TRBJ2-3|.|TRBD1|TRBV7-2
CASSRTGGRDTQYF
TGTGCCAGCAGCCGTACAGGGGGCAGAGATACGCAGTATTTT
>TRBJ1-1|.|.|TRBV10-3
CAIRGSGRENTEAFF
TGTGCCATCAGGGGTTCAGGTCGGGAGAACACTGAAGCTTTCTTT
>TRBJ2-7|.|.|TRBV7-9
CASSLTYRHYEQYF
TGTGCCAGCAGCTTAACTTACAGGCACTACGAGCAGTACTTC
>TRBJ1-4|.|.|TRBV7-9
CASSAGRFSEKLFF
TGTGCCAGCAGCGCGGGACGGTTTAGTGAAAAACTGTTTTTT
>TRBJ2-7|.|TRBD2|TRBV7-2
CASSLAPSGSYEQYF
TGTGCCAGCAGCTTAGCCCCTAGCGGGTCCTACGAGCAGTACTTC
>TRBJ1-1|.|.|TRBV29-1
CSVEHLGAEAFF
TGCAGCGTTGAACATCTGGGGGCTGAAGCTTTCTTT
>TRBJ1-1|.|.|TRBV18
CASSQGGNTEAFF
TGTGCCAGCTCACAGGGAGGGAACACTGAAGCTTTCTTT
>TRBJ1-1|.|.|TRBV10-3
CAISPQRRETAEAFF
TGTGCCATCAGTCCTCAGAGGCGGGAGACCGCTGAAGCTTTCTTT
>TRBJ2-7|.|.|TRBV7-9
CASSLTSESYEQYF
TGTGCCAGCAGCTTAACTAGTGAGTCCTACGAGCAGTACTTC
>TRBJ2-4|.|TRBD2|TRBV5-1
CASSSASGPQLAKNIQYF
TGCGCCAGCAGCTCGGCTAGCGGCCCTCAACTAGCCAAAAACATTCAGTACTTC
>TRBJ2-7|.|.|TRBV6-5
CASRTEGSGSYEQYF
TGTGCCAGCAGAACAGAGGGTTCTGGCTCCTACGAGCAGTACTTC
>TRBJ1-4|.|.|TRBV18
CASSRQGNEKLFF
TGTGCCAGCTCACGTCAGGGGAATGAAAAACTGTTTTTT
>TRBJ2-7|.|TRBD1|TRBV19
CASSWTGGSGEQYF
TGTGCCAGTAGCTGGACAGGGGGTTCCGGCGAGCAGTACTTC
>TRBJ1-1|.|.|TRBV2
CASSGPPGLEAFF
TGTGCCAGCAGTGGTCCCCCGGGGTTAGAAGCTTTCTTT
>TRBJ2-2|.|TRBD2|TRBV5-1
CASSRGLEDGELFF
TGCGCCAGCAGCCGGGGACTAGAAGACGGGGAGCTGTTTTTT
>TRBJ2-7|.|.|TRBV27
CASSLRGQGSHEQYF
TGTGCCAGCAGTTTACGCGGGCAGGGTTCCCACGAGCAGTACTTC
>TRBJ2-3|.|TRBD2|TRBV4-2
CASSRDGLAGGSDTQYF
TGTGCCAGCAGCCGGGACGGACTAGCGGGAGGATCCGATACGCAGTATTTT
>TRBJ2-1|.|TRBD1|TRBV19
CASSMWQGAGNEQFF
TGTGCCAGTAGTATGTGGCAGGGGGCCGGGAATGAGCAGTTCTTC
>TRBJ2-7|.|.|TRBV18
CASSPLGQPYSYEQYF
TGTGCCAGCTCACCCTTGGGGCAGCCCTACTCCTACGAGCAGTACTTC
>TRBJ2-7|.|.|TRBV28
CASSLAGTYEQYF
TGTGCCAGCAGTTTAGCGGGGACCTACGAGCAGTACTTC
>TRBJ1-1|.|.|TRBV7-2
CASSLVGSWGMNTEAFF
TGTGCCAGCAGCTTAGTTGGCTCTTGGGGGATGAACACTGAAGCTTTCTTT
>TRBJ2-4|.|TRBD2|TRBV30
CAWSLGGSKNIQYF
TGTGCCTGGAGTCTGGGGGGGAGCAAAAACATTCAGTACTTC
>TRBJ1-5|.|TRBD1|TRBV30
CAWSRTGFNQPQHF
TGTGCCTGGAGTCGGACAGGGTTTAATCAGCCCCAGCATTTT
>TRBJ2-5|.|.|TRBV28
CASSVDGRRTQYF
TGTGCCAGCAGTGTCGATGGGAGACGGACCCAGTACTTC
>TRBJ2-3|.|.|TRBV7-6
CASSRVSGADTQYF
TGTGCCAGCAGCCGGGTATCTGGGGCAGATACGCAGTATTTT
>TRBJ1-1|.|.|TRBV2
CASIPRGTEAFF
TGTGCCAGCATCCCCAGGGGCACTGAAGCTTTCTTT
>TRBJ2-7|.|.|TRBV30
CAWGAGWGLNQSYEQYF
TGTGCCTGGGGTGCCGGGTGGGGACTCAATCAATCCTACGAGCAGTACTTC
>TRBJ1-3|.|.|TRBV30
CAWGRVVSGNTIYF
TGTGCCTGGGGCCGGGTTGTCTCTGGAAACACCATATATTTT
>TRBJ1-5|.|.|TRBV28
CASSPQKGFDQPQHF
TGTGCCAGCAGCCCTCAGAAGGGGTTTGATCAGCCCCAGCATTTT
>TRBJ1-4|.|TRBD1|TRBV28
CASSTLGQGIATNEKLFF
TGTGCCAGCAGTACCTTGGGACAGGGGATTGCAACTAATGAAAAACTGTTTTTT
>TRBJ2-1|once|.|TRBV27
CASSTPDIFSYNEQFF
TGTGCCAGCAGTACCCCGGACATTTTCTCCTACAATGAGCAGTTCTTC
>TRBJ2-5|.|.|TRBV10-1
CASSESGQETQYF
TGCGCCAGCAGTGAGTCGGGGCAAGAGACCCAGTACTTC
>TRBJ2-5|once|.|TRBV21-1
CASSWPTLAQETQYF
TGTGCCAGCAGCTGGCCGACACTGGCGCAAGAGACCCAGTACTTC
>TRBJ2-5|once|.|TRBV5-1
CASSLPEIQETQYF
TGCGCCAGCAGCTTGCCAGAGATACAAGAGACCCAGTACTTC